The 21 T cell receptor beta chains given below trace back to one sample, sequenced in a study of CXCR3 chemokines and chemotherapy response in bladder cancer. TCRdb re-derived calls from the PCR reads in MiXCR, one entry per CDR3 protein. The repertoire includes roughly 8,000 distinct CDR3 sequences, roughly 13% of them detected once, and about 16% sits in the top ten. The sample was taken from a patient whose treatment included neoadjuvant chemotherapy. These receptors were collected from a human donor with bladder cancer that responded to neoadjuvant chemotherapy.

This clonotype was counted at least ten times. At one boundary the junction diverges from the germline segment, which might be a read error. CDR3 loop: CTSRVSYNSPLHF. CDR3 sequence (DNA): TGTACCAGCAGGGTGTCCTATAATTCACCCCTCCACTTT. The chain carries TRBV6-5 and TRBJ1-6; a weak D match, TRBD1 (5 bases). The germline V gene encodes CDR1 MNHEY and CDR2 SVGAGI. This CDR3 region has 13 residues.

This clonotype has at least ten counts. This chain connects TRBV6-5 to TRBJ2-7; 9 positions match TRBD1. The junction had 6 bases not matched to a gene; V was cut back by 0 bases and J by 3 bases. CDR3 length equals 16 residues. Germline V lookup: CDR1 MNHEY, CDR2 SVGAGI. CDR3 sequence reads: CASSYSDRGPFYEQYF. CDR3 nucleotide sequence: TGTGCCAGCAGTTACTCGGACAGGGGACCATTCTACGAGCAGTACTTC.

J is TRBJ1-1 and V is TRBV30; a weak D match, TRBD1 (5 bases). Germline V gene sequence: CDR1 GTSNPN, CDR2 SVGIG (reference sequence). Trimming cost V 0 bases and J 6 bases, with 17 bases left between them. The CDR3 is made up of 15 amino acids. CDR3 coding DNA: TGTGCCTGGAGTGTAGGTAGGGGATGGGGAGCTGAAGCTTTCTTT. It specifies CAWSVGRGWGAEAFF. Full variable domain (rest looked up from reference TRBV30 and TRBJ1-1): SQTIHQWPATLVQPVGSPLSLECTVEGTSNPNLYWYRQAAGRGLQLLFYSVGIGQISSEVPQNLSASRPQDRQFILSSKKLLLSDSGFYLCAWSVGRGWGAEAFFGQGTRLTVV.

This clonotype was counted a few times. The V call is TRBV12-3 or TRBV12-4, the J call TRBJ1-2; no clear D gene. The CDR3 length is 14 residues. V lost 5 bases and J lost 5, with 15 bases in between. The CDR3 sequence is CASSPLGGIYGYTF. In nucleotides, the CDR3 is TGTGCCAGCAGTCCCTTGGGAGGGATTTATGGCTACACCTTC.

This clonotype was recorded many times. The chain couples TRBV12-3 or TRBV12-4 to TRBJ2-3; TRBD2 is a possible D gene (5 bases). V lost 7 bases and J lost 4, with 12 bases in between. The CDR3 is made up of 13 amino acids. CDR3 region: CASTTLVSDTQYF. DNA of the CDR3: TGTGCCAGCACCACACTAGTCTCAGATACGCAGTATTTT.

The gene calls are TRBV20-1 and TRBJ2-3, with D unresolved. The V gene lost 4 bases and the J gene lost 1 base, with 12 bases spanning the gap. CDR1 DFQATT and CDR2 SNEGSKA come from the germline V gene (reference sequence). CDR3 length: 14 amino acids. The CDR3 reads CSATRPEGTDTQYF. The CDR3 bases are TGCAGTGCTACCCGGCCGGAAGGCACAGATACGCAGTATTTT.

The table lists this clonotype with many counts. This chain joins TRBV27 and TRBJ1-1; D may be TRBD1 (5 bases). V lost 8 bases, J lost 1 base, and 11 bases lay in between. Germline lookup yields CDR1 MNHEY and CDR2 SMNVEV (reference sequence). The CDR3 covers 13 residues. The CDR3 DNA is TGTGCCAGCGGGGACTTAGCGAACACTGAAGCTTTCTTT. Translation: CASGDLANTEAFF.

In its sample, this clonotype ranks as medium-sized. The chain employs TRBV19 and TRBJ1-2, with 7 bases fitting TRBD1. The J segment lost 3 bases and the V segment lost 6 bases, leaving 10 bases of the junction unmatched. CDR1 and CDR2 (germline): LNHDA, SQIVND (reference sequence). This CDR3 spans 15 amino acids. DNA for the CDR3: TGTGCCAGTAGCCCACAGGGGTGGCTATACTATGGCTACACCTTC. Amino acid sequence: CASSPQGWLYYGYTF.

This clonotype came up once. This chain connects TRBV30 to TRBJ2-3, with D unclear. The CDR3 consists of 13 residues. CDR1 and CDR2 (germline): GTSNPN, SVGIG (reference sequence). V lost 5 bases and J lost 1, with 10 bases in between. The CDR3 nucleotides read TGTGCCTGGGACCCCCGGGGCACAGATACGCAGTATTTT. It is translated as CAWDPRGTDTQYF. Full variable domain (rest looked up from reference TRBV30 and TRBJ2-3): SQTIHQWPATLVQPVGSPLSLECTVEGTSNPNLYWYRQAAGRGLQLLFYSVGIGQISSEVPQNLSASRPQDRQFILSSKKLLLSDSGFYLCAWDPRGTDTQYFGPGTRLTVL.

By sample fraction, this clonotype is medium-sized. The V gene is TRBV6-5, the J gene TRBJ2-3; 16 nucleotides align to TRBD2. The V gene's germline CDR1 is MNHEY and CDR2 SVGAGI. The CDR3 contains 17 residues. With 2 bases clipped from V and 4 bases from J, the junction kept 3 bases outside the gene matches. The CDR3: CASSYGTSGGAADTQYF. The CDR3 DNA is TGTGCCAGCAGTTACGGGACTAGCGGGGGGGCTGCAGATACGCAGTATTTT.

This clonotype is medium-sized (0.01 to 0.1%) by share. The chain uses TRBV6-5 and TRBJ1-2; D perhaps matches TRBD1 (5 bases). The germline V gene has CDR1 MNHEY and CDR2 SVGAGI. This CDR3 contains 14 residues. V lost 0 bases, J lost 3 bases, and 8 bases lay in between. The CDR3 spells CASSYSPGHYGYTF. The CDR3 DNA is TGTGCCAGCAGTTACTCTCCAGGGCACTATGGCTACACCTTC.

This clonotype was seen many times. V is TRBV7-2 and J is TRBJ2-5; 8 positions agree with TRBD2. From germline, CDR1 is SGHTA and CDR2 FQGNSA. The CDR3 runs 13 residues. V was pared by 5 bases and J by 5 bases, with 4 bases of the junction left unmatched. DNA of the CDR3: TGTGCCAGCAGCGGGACTAGGGGGGAGACCCAGTACTTC. This sequence encodes CASSGTRGETQYF.

This clonotype was recorded many times. The CDR3 reads CSVEDLRGETYGYTF. CDR3 DNA: TGCAGCGTTGAAGATCTGCGGGGGGAAACATATGGCTACACCTTC. V and J are TRBV29-1 and TRBJ1-2; perhaps TRBD1 as D (5 bases). The CDR3 totals 15 residues. V dropped 0 bases and J dropped 5 bases, with 16 bases sitting between them. CDR1 is SQVTM, CDR2 ANQGSEA, per germline. Combining the CDR3 with reference TRBV29-1 and TRBJ1-2 gives the whole variable domain SAVISQKPSRDICQRGTSLTIQCQVDSQVTMMFWYRQQPGQSLTLIATANQGSEATYESGFVIDKFPISRPNLTFSTLTVSNMSPEDSSIYLCSVEDLRGETYGYTFGSGTRLTVV.

By frequency in the sample, this clonotype is medium-sized. The genes are TRBV6-6 and TRBJ1-5; TRBD1 might be the D (5 bases). CDR1 is MNHNY and CDR2 is SVGAGI in the germline V gene (reference sequence). V was pared by 3 bases and J by 3 bases, with 9 bases between. This CDR3 has 14 residues. The CDR3 loop reads CASSYPGTNQPQHF. In DNA, the CDR3 is TGTGCCAGCAGTTATCCAGGGACCAATCAGCCCCAGCATTTT.

This chain connects TRBV30 to TRBJ1-1; no definite D call. The V gene lost 4 bases and the J gene lost 5 bases, with 8 bases spanning the gap. This CDR3 is built from 11 residues. CDR1 and CDR2 (germline): GTSNPN, SVGIG (reference sequence). CDR3 DNA: TGTGCCTGGACCAGGAAAACTGAAGCTTTCTTT. Protein sequence: CAWTRKTEAFF.

This clonotype appeared many times. At one end the junction does not follow the germline gene, possibly because of a read error. V usage is TRBV5-6 and J usage is TRBJ1-1, with 7 bases identical to TRBD1. The CDR3 has 12 amino acids. Germline V CDR1 and CDR2: SGHDT, YYEEEE. CDR3 sequence reads: CASSFGQARGAF. For the CDR3, the DNA is TGTGCCAGCAGCTTCGGACAGGCGAGAGGGGCCTTT.

The J gene is TRBJ1-2, the V gene TRBV20-1, with D tentatively TRBD1 (5 bases). The CDR3 extends over 14 amino acids. Germline V gene sequence: CDR1 DFQATT, CDR2 SNEGSKA (reference sequence). V lost 5 bases and J lost 0, with 13 bases in between. DNA of the CDR3: TGCAGTGCTCGTGGGGACGGCTCTAACTATGGCTACACCTTC. This encodes CSARGDGSNYGYTF.

V is TRBV12-3 or TRBV12-4 and J is TRBJ1-2; D ambiguous. Trimming pared 3 bases from V and 7 bases from J, leaving 15 bases between. This CDR3 has 14 residues. The CDR3 sequence: CASSFLLGGGGYTF. The CDR3 DNA follows: TGTGCCAGCAGTTTTCTGCTGGGAGGAGGTGGCTACACCTTC.

The table lists this clonotype with many counts. This chain joins TRBV10-3 and TRBJ2-5, with a possible D match to TRBD1 (8 bases). Trimming removed 8 bases from V and 5 bases from J, with 18 bases in between. The CDR3 is 14 amino acids. The V gene's germline CDR1 is ENHRY and CDR2 SYGVKD. The CDR3 DNA follows: TGTGCCATCTCTGGACAGGGAGGGGGGGAGACCCAGTACTTC. Protein: CAISGQGGGETQYF.

In its sample, this clonotype was seen many times. The gene calls are TRBV5-4 and TRBJ2-1; the match to TRBD2 covers 7 bases. The germline CDR1 and CDR2 sequences are SGHNT and YYREEE (reference sequence). The CDR3 covers 14 residues. Trimming removed 2 bases from V and 7 bases from J; junction bases left unmatched: 6. In DNA form, the CDR3 reads TGTGCCAGCAGCTTTGTGGCGGGGGTGAATGAGCAGTTCTTC. Residues: CASSFVAGVNEQFF.

This clonotype was counted ten times or more. In nucleotides, the CDR3 is TGTGCCAGTAGAACCGGGGGAGGGACAGGGGGCACTGAAGCTTTCTTT. Encoded protein: CASRTGGGTGGTEAFF. This chain connects TRBV19 to TRBJ1-1; 11 bases line up with TRBD1. From germline, CDR1 is LNHDA and CDR2 SQIVND (reference sequence). The CDR3 consists of 16 residues. Unmatched junction bases numbered 10, after V lost 6 bases and J lost 4 bases. Drawing the rest from reference TRBV19 and TRBJ1-1, the complete variable domain is DGGITQSPKYLFRKEGQNVTLSCEQNLNHDAMYWYRQDPGQGLRLIYYSQIVNDFQKGDIAEGYSVSREKKESFPLTVTSAQKNPTAFYLCASRTGGGTGGTEAFFGQGTRLTVV.